The 2 T cell receptor beta chains below all came from one sample that was sequenced in a study of OX40 agonist ivuxolimab in advanced cancers. The table came from immunoSEQ multiplex PCR; TCRdb's copy has only in-frame clones and leaves some out. This table has 70,000 to 95,000 clones, 94% appearing once. Sequenced material: CD4+ or CD8+ T cells sorted from blood, taken in a trial of the OX40 agonist ivuxolimab. The receptors stem from an adult with an advanced solid tumor such as melanoma, head and neck, liver or kidney cancer.

The chain uses TRBV29-1 and TRBJ2-1; D is possibly TRBD2 (5 bases). The CDR3 has 15 residues. The V gene's germline CDR1 is SQVTM and CDR2 ANQGSEA. V lost 5 bases, J lost 0 bases, and 14 bases lay in between. The CDR3 protein is CSVTPTGSSYNEQFF. CDR3 nucleotide sequence: TGCAGCGTTACTCCTACTGGGAGCTCCTACAATGAGCAGTTCTTC.

V and J are TRBV6-5 and TRBJ2-3; D remains ambiguous. Trimming took off 6 bases at V and 1 base at J, with 8 bases between the two ends. The CDR3 sequence is 13 residues long. The germline V gene encodes CDR1 MNHEY and CDR2 SVGAGI. DNA for the CDR3: TGTGCCAGCAGCTCCCACCGCACAGATACGCAGTATTTT. As protein: CASSSHRTDTQYF.